The 14 T cell receptor beta chains reported below all come from one sample, sequenced in a study of CD8 T cells in ankylosing spondylitis. MiXCR, run by TCRdb on the 5' RACE reads, gives a single entry per CDR3 protein. The sample carries roughly 160,000 distinct CDR3 sequences, around 8.9% recorded once. Sequenced input: blood, either unsorted or a sorted T cell fraction (not recorded which). The receptors shown here come from a female donor with ankylosing spondylitis or in good health (not recorded which).

This clonotype was picked up a small number of times. The rearrangement links TRBV29-1 to TRBJ2-1, with 8 positions matching TRBD2. Germline V gives CDR1 SQVTM, CDR2 ANQGSEA. The CDR3 is 14 amino acids. J lost 9 bases, V lost 6 bases, and 13 bases had no gene match. The CDR3 reads CSVFSEREWGEQFF. The CDR3 region has the DNA TGCAGCGTCTTTAGTGAGCGGGAGTGGGGTGAGCAGTTCTTC.

The V and J genes are TRBV7-8 and TRBJ2-1, with 9 positions matching TRBD2. The ends lost 5 bases at V and 0 bases at J; junction bases unmatched: 11. The length of the CDR3 is 18 residues. CDR1 SGHVS and CDR2 FQNEAQ come from the germline V gene. CDR3 protein: CASSDSGLAGSSYNEQFF. The CDR3 DNA reads TGTGCCAGCAGCGATAGCGGCCTAGCGGGAAGCTCCTACAATGAGCAGTTCTTC.

This clonotype came up a few times. The chain is built from TRBV5-6 and TRBJ2-1; D unresolved. V lost 1 base and J lost 5, with 19 bases in between. CDR3 length: 17 residues. Germline CDR1 is SGHDT and CDR2 is YYEEEE. This chain's CDR3 is CASSLRFRPLGNNEQFF. Here the CDR3 DNA reads TGTGCCAGCAGCTTGAGGTTCAGGCCCTTGGGAAACAATGAGCAGTTCTTC.

The V and J genes are TRBV3-1 and TRBJ2-7, with D tentatively TRBD1 (6 bases). The CDR3 extends over 14 amino acids. The V end lost 4 bases, the J end lost 2 bases, and 12 bases lay between the germline ends. Germline CDR1 and CDR2: LGHDT and YNNKEL (reference sequence). The CDR3 loop is CASSPIGDTYEQYF. In DNA, the CDR3 is TGTGCCAGCAGCCCGATTGGGGACACCTACGAGCAGTACTTC.

This clonotype was observed a few times. The chain combines TRBV6-1 with TRBJ2-5; a possible D gene is TRBD2 (6 bases). V lost 5 bases to trimming and J lost 4 bases, with 20 bases between them. The CDR3 sequence is 16 residues long. Per germline, CDR1 MNHNS and CDR2 SASEGT. This chain's CDR3 is CASSIGTAGLGETQYF. Here the CDR3 DNA reads TGTGCCAGCAGTATCGGGACGGCGGGGCTCGGAGAGACCCAGTACTTC.

This clonotype has ten or more counts. The genes are TRBV11-2 and TRBJ1-1; D is uncertain. The CDR3 sequence is 12 residues long. Trimming removed 4 bases from V and 1 base from J, with 4 bases in between. Looked up from germline, CDR1 is SGHAT and CDR2 is FQNNGV. The DNA for the CDR3 is TGTGCCAGCAGCTCAGGGAACACTGAAGCTTTCTTT. This sequence encodes CASSSGNTEAFF.

V is TRBV15 and J is TRBJ2-2; the D is unclear. Between the trimmed V and J ends, which lost 5 bases and 6 bases, there was a span of 10 bases. Germline CDR1 and CDR2: LNHNV and YYDKDF (reference sequence). CDR3 size: 13 residues. The CDR3 sequence is CATSPIGSGELFF. The CDR3 DNA is TGTGCCACCAGCCCCATCGGGTCCGGGGAGCTGTTTTTT.

There are a few counts of this clonotype. V gene TRBV7-9 combines with J gene TRBJ2-2; no clear D. Germline CDR1 SEHNR, CDR2 FQNEAQ (reference sequence). This CDR3 has 13 residues. Trimming removed 6 bases from V and 7 bases from J, with 12 bases in between. The CDR3 nucleotides are TGTGCCAGCAGTTACGTCGATAGCGGGGAGCTGTTTTTT. It translates to CASSYVDSGELFF.

V is TRBV7-9 and J is TRBJ1-1, with D possibly matching TRBD1 (5 bases). Between the trimmed V and J ends, which lost 1 base and 1 base, there was a span of 10 bases. The CDR3 sequence is 15 residues long. Germline values: CDR1 SEHNR, CDR2 FQNEAQ (reference sequence). DNA of the CDR3: TGTGCCAGCAGCTTAGGGGGGACCGCGAACACTGAAGCTTTCTTT. It yields the protein CASSLGGTANTEAFF. Drawing the rest from reference TRBV7-9 and TRBJ1-1, the complete variable domain is DTGVSQNPRHKITKRGQNVTFRCDPISEHNRLYWYRQTLGQGPEFLTYFQNEAQLEKSRLLSDRFSAERPKGSFSTLEIQRTEQGDSAMYLCASSLGGTANTEAFFGQGTRLTVV.

This clonotype was counted only a few times. The chain is built from TRBV6-1 and TRBJ2-3, with 11 nucleotides matching TRBD2. Per the germline V gene, CDR1 is MNHNS and CDR2 is SASEGT. V gave up 6 bases and J gave up 8 bases; unmatched junction bases: 13. This CDR3 contains 16 residues. This CDR3 is CASREGLAETHGTQYF. In DNA form, the CDR3 reads TGTGCCAGCAGAGAGGGACTAGCGGAAACCCACGGTACGCAGTATTTT.

The rearrangement joins TRBV20-1 to TRBJ2-1; 8 bases agree with TRBD2. The length of the CDR3 is 13 residues. V trimming: 6 bases; J trimming: 4 bases; junction bases outside the gene matches: 5. Germline assignment: CDR1 DFQATT and CDR2 SNEGSKA (reference sequence). The CDR3 region has the DNA TGCAGTGCCCAGCGGGAGATGTACAATGAGCAGTTCTTC. Translated: CSAQREMYNEQFF.

This clonotype showed up just a few times. The chain employs TRBV13 and TRBJ2-7; D is unresolved. This CDR3 comprises 12 residues. The V end was cut by 5 bases, the J end by 6 bases, with 11 bases between. From germline, CDR1 is PRHDT and CDR2 FYEKMQ (reference sequence). The CDR3 DNA follows: TGTGCCAGCAGCCCCCGGCGATCCGAGCAGTACTTC. Translating it yields CASSPRRSEQYF.

In this sample, this clonotype turned up many times. V and J are TRBV10-2 and TRBJ2-7; D call uncertain. Germline V gives CDR1 WSHSY, CDR2 SAAADI. The CDR3 has 13 amino acids. V was clipped by 3 bases and J by 3 bases, with 9 bases between them. The CDR3 sequence is CASSEGSDYEQYF. The CDR3 DNA follows: TGCGCCAGCAGTGAAGGCAGTGACTACGAGCAGTACTTC.

The chain has TRBV27 and TRBJ2-7, with D possibly called TRBD1 or TRBD2 (5 bases each). Trimming cost V 5 bases and J 2 bases, with 13 bases left between them. The CDR3 extends over 14 amino acids. The germline V gene has CDR1 MNHEY and CDR2 SMNVEV (reference sequence). CDR3: CASSPGARTYEQYF. The CDR3 bases are TGTGCCAGCAGTCCCGGGGCCAGGACCTACGAGCAGTACTTC.